This T cell receptor beta chain stems from a study of blood T cell repertoires in COVID-19. About the study: T cells, B-cell-depleted T cells, or PBMCs supplied cDNA or gDNA.

A single count supports this clone. TCRdb keeps only in-frame clones here, not all; method: immunoSEQ multiplex PCR. The data hold around 160,000 clones, with around four fifths observed a single time. The CDR3 runs 12 residues. Trimming took 4 bases from V and 3 from J, leaving 7 bases between them. Germline lookup yields CDR1 SGHRS and CDR2 YFSETQ. Sequencing input: peripheral blood. This sequence was found in a human donor in a cohort sampled during active COVID-19. The chain couples TRBV5-1 to TRBJ1-1; D might be TRBD1 (5 bases). In DNA form, the CDR3 reads TGCGCCAGCAGCAGGGGTTACACTGAAGCTTTCTTT. This codes for CASSRGYTEAFF.